These 18 T cell receptor beta chains were sequenced from one sample in a study of regulatory T cells in long-lasting Graves disease. Time point: newly diagnosed GD, antithyroid drugs for less than 3 months. With RNA extracted from PBMCs as input, the TCR library was made. To make TCR beta libraries, researchers used iRepertoire HTBI primers and Arm-PCR of CDR3 regions. TCRdb redid the calling of the multiplex PCR reads with MiXCR, one entry per CDR3 protein. The table records 200,000 to 300,000 distinct CDR3 sequences, around 20% of them present only once. The source was peripheral blood mononuclear cells (PBMCs), collected at new diagnosis, from a patient treated with antithyroid drugs. All receptors come from a female donor with Graves disease.

This clonotype has a count of ten or more. The rearrangement links TRBV20-1 to TRBJ2-7; 10 bases are a match to TRBD2. V lost 7 bases and J lost 4; bases outside the gene matches: 4. The germline CDR1 and CDR2 sequences are DFQATT and SNEGSKA (reference sequence). The CDR3 has 12 amino acids. The CDR3 region is CSVPAGGYEQYF. CDR3 nucleotides: TGCAGTGTACCAGCGGGAGGGTACGAGCAGTACTTC.

This clonotype was seen many times. The chain joins TRBV20-1 to TRBJ2-1; D gene ambiguous. The germline gives CDR1 DFQATT, CDR2 SNEGSKA (reference sequence). V was clipped by 1 base and J by 2 bases, with 15 bases between them. The CDR3 length is 16 residues. CDR3 nucleotides: TGCAGTGCTAGAGCCATCAGAGAGCCAACCTACAATGAGCAGTTCTTC. It encodes CSARAIREPTYNEQFF.

This clonotype was seen repeatedly, ten times or more. The chain couples TRBV3-1 to TRBJ2-1; 10 bases line up with TRBD2. The J segment lost 7 bases and the V segment lost 4 bases, leaving 10 bases of the junction unmatched. CDR1 and CDR2 from the germline V gene are LGHDT and YNNKEL (reference sequence). This CDR3 has 16 residues. Here the CDR3 DNA reads TGTGCCAGCAGCCCCGAGACTAGCGGGTTTAGGAATGAGCAGTTCTTC. It codes for CASSPETSGFRNEQFF.

Many counts were recorded for this clonotype. The chain has TRBV11-2 and TRBJ1-2; TRBD1 matches 8 bases. Germline CDR1 and CDR2: SGHAT and FQNNGV. The CDR3 has 17 residues. The ends lost 0 bases at V and 0 bases at J; junction bases unmatched: 6. The CDR3 region has the DNA TGTGCCAGCAGCTTAGATCCAGGGGGCCTCACTAACTATGGCTACACCTTC. It translates to CASSLDPGGLTNYGYTF.

This clonotype was detected once. A far larger clone differs by one base, so this is likely a read error. The V and J genes are TRBV2 and TRBJ2-1; 10 bases align to TRBD2. CDR3 length equals 12 residues. The germline V gene has CDR1 SNHLY and CDR2 FYNNEI. V was pared by 7 bases and J by 10 bases, with 4 bases of the junction left unmatched. CDR3 coding DNA: TGTGCCAGCAAAGCGGGGGGGTGGGAGCAGTTCTTC. This encodes CASKAGGWEQFF.

This clonotype was seen repeatedly, ten times or more. The gene calls are TRBV30 and TRBJ2-4; 9 positions agree with TRBD1. With V trimmed by 5 bases and J by 3 bases, 5 bases remained unmatched. The CDR3 has 14 residues. CDR1 and CDR2 from the germline V gene are GTSNPN and SVGIG (reference sequence). The CDR3 spells CAWGTGGVKNIQYF. In DNA, the CDR3 is TGTGCCTGGGGAACAGGGGGCGTCAAAAACATTCAGTACTTC. Looking up the rest from reference TRBV30 and TRBJ2-4 gives the full variable domain: SQTIHQWPATLVQPVGSPLSLECTVEGTSNPNLYWYRQAAGRGLQLLFYSVGIGQISSEVPQNLSASRPQDRQFILSSKKLLLSDSGFYLCAWGTGGVKNIQYFGAGTRLSVL.

The V gene is TRBV4-3, the J gene TRBJ1-3; D might be TRBD1 (6 bases). The V gene lost 4 bases and the J gene lost 4 bases, with 14 bases spanning the gap. From germline, CDR1 is LGHNA and CDR2 YSLEER. The CDR3 totals 15 residues. Here the CDR3 reads CASSPMWGHGNTIYF. CDR3 bases: TGCGCCAGCAGCCCCATGTGGGGGCACGGAAACACCATATATTTT.

This chain connects TRBV30 to TRBJ2-7; the D gene is possibly TRBD1 (6 bases). The length of the CDR3 is 14 residues. V lost 4 bases, J lost 2 bases, and 15 bases lay in between. Germline CDR1 is GTSNPN and CDR2 is SVGIG (reference sequence). The CDR3 DNA reads TGTGCCTGGATGGGTCCGGGACAAGCCTACGAGCAGTACTTC. Translating it yields CAWMGPGQAYEQYF. Variable domain in full (rest from reference TRBV30 and TRBJ2-7): SQTIHQWPATLVQPVGSPLSLECTVEGTSNPNLYWYRQAAGRGLQLLFYSVGIGQISSEVPQNLSASRPQDRQFILSSKKLLLSDSGFYLCAWMGPGQAYEQYFGPGTRLTVT.

This clonotype was detected ten times or more. This chain uses TRBV7-9 with TRBJ2-5; 12 bases map to TRBD1. Germline loops: CDR1 SEHNR, CDR2 FQNEAQ (reference sequence). The CDR3 is made up of 16 amino acids. Trimming at V came to 0 bases and at J to 2 bases, leaving 1 base not matched to a gene. CDR3 nucleotide sequence: TGTGCCAGCAGCTTAGCGGGACAGGGGGCGCAAGAGACCCAGTACTTC. This gives the protein CASSLAGQGAQETQYF.

This clonotype turned up a few times. The DNA of the CDR3 is TGTGCCAGCAAGTACAGGGGAAGCAATCAGCCCCAGCATTTT. It translates to CASKYRGSNQPQHF. This chain uses TRBV6-1 with TRBJ1-5, with 7 bases fitting TRBD1. The CDR3 is 14 residues long. Trimming cost V 7 bases and J 1 base; bases outside gene matches: 4. Germline CDR1 and CDR2: MNHNS and SASEGT.

With respect to this clonotype: This may come from a read error, since a much larger clone is one base off. The rearrangement links TRBV11-2 to TRBJ2-1; the match to TRBD1 covers 7 bases. Germline trimming cut 6 bases from V and 10 bases from J; bases unmatched to any gene: 15. Germline loops: CDR1 SGHAT, CDR2 FQNNGV. This CDR3 has 15 amino acids. CDR3 DNA: TGTGCCAGCAGGGGTTCGGGGACAGCAACCTACGAGCAGTTCTTC. Translating it yields CASRGSGTATYEQFF.

A note on this clonotype: A clone one base away is much larger, so this may be a read error. The chain couples TRBV4-1 to TRBJ1-3; tentatively, D is TRBD1 (5 bases). V lost 3 bases and J 4 bases, leaving 13 bases between the germline ends. This CDR3 is built from 15 residues. CDR1 and CDR2 from the germline V gene are MGHRA and YSYEKL. This CDR3 is CASSQPQGSGNTIYF. Written as DNA, the CDR3 is TGCGCCAGCAGCCAGCCCCAGGGTTCCGGAAACACCATATATTTT.

This clonotype was counted ten times or more. V gene TRBV5-5 combines with J gene TRBJ2-5; D remains ambiguous. The germline CDR1 and CDR2 sequences are SGHKS and YYEKEE (reference sequence). Trimming cost V 6 bases and J 4 bases, with 16 bases left between them. CDR3 size: 14 residues. The CDR3 DNA reads as TGTGCCAGCAACGAGCTGCAAGGTTTAGAGACCCAGTACTTC. It codes for CASNELQGLETQYF.

This sequence joins TRBV9 and TRBJ2-1, with 11 positions matching TRBD2. The V gene end was trimmed by 4 bases and the J gene end by 7 bases; junction bases not matched to a gene: 10. Germline V gene data show CDR1 as SGDLS and CDR2 as YYNGEE. The CDR3 is 16 amino acids. Written as DNA, the CDR3 is TGTGCCAGCAGCCCGACTAGCGGGAATTTCGTTAATGAGCAGTTCTTC. Translation: CASSPTSGNFVNEQFF.

In this sample, this clonotype turned up many times. This chain joins TRBV5-5 and TRBJ2-3; D gene unclear. CDR1 is SGHKS and CDR2 is YYEKEE in the germline V gene (reference sequence). This CDR3 region has 14 residues. V was pared by 6 bases and J by 4 bases, with 15 bases between. Written as DNA, the CDR3 is TGTGCCAGCACCTTACAAACGGGCCCAGATACGCAGTATTTT. It yields the protein CASTLQTGPDTQYF.

This clonotype occurred many times. The chain has TRBV7-2 and TRBJ2-1; D not certain. Between the trimmed V and J ends, which lost 5 bases and 5 bases, there was a span of 4 bases. Germline lookup yields CDR1 SGHTA and CDR2 FQGNSA. CDR3 length equals 11 residues. CDR3: CASSNHNEQFF. The CDR3, as DNA: TGTGCCAGCAGCAATCACAATGAGCAGTTCTTC.

This clonotype has more than one count but fewer than ten. The CDR3 region has the DNA TGTGCCAGCAGCCAAGTCAGGGGTCGGGGTGATGGCTACACCTTC. Amino acid sequence: CASSQVRGRGDGYTF. The V gene is TRBV3-1, the J gene TRBJ1-2; D is perhaps TRBD1 (6 bases). The length of the CDR3 is 15 residues. Looked up from germline, CDR1 is LGHDT and CDR2 is YNNKEL (reference sequence). V was shortened by 1 base and J by 6 bases, with 15 bases between the two germline ends.

This clonotype was detected a few times. This may be a read error, as it is one base from a much larger clone. The V gene is TRBV13, the J gene TRBJ2-3; D might be TRBD1 (6 bases). Germline V gene lookup returns CDR1 PRHDT and CDR2 FYEKMQ (reference sequence). The CDR3 contains 13 residues. The CDR3 spells CASSTRDTETRYF. CDR3 nucleotide sequence: TGTGCCAGCAGCACCCGGGACACAGAGACCCGGTACTTC.